These T cell receptor beta chains were read from a single sample in a study of T cell responses to AZD1222 COVID-19 vaccine. Clones were sequenced by immunoSEQ multiplex PCR, and TCRdb holds only the in-frame ones, with some missing. Altogether roughly 140,000 clones are present, 70% to 90% being singletons, with the ten largest covering roughly 16%. This specimen was peripheral blood, taken on day 0 of AZD1222 vaccination. These receptor sequences come from an adult in good health. The CDR3 runs from the conserved cysteine through the conserved F or W. D genes are given only for firm matches. Clone size is shown for a subset of rows, as once, few, many or a class of expanded clone.

TRBV6-5	TRBJ1-2	.	.	CASILTPNYGYTF	TGTGCCAGCATTCTGACACCTAACTATGGCTACACCTTC
TRBV19	TRBJ1-2	.	.	CASSIITADYGYTF	TGTGCCAGTAGTATAATCACCGCGGACTATGGCTACACCTTC
TRBV28	TRBJ1-2	.	.	CASSLRGHYGYTF	TGTGCCAGCAGTTTGAGGGGCCACTATGGCTACACCTTC
TRBV9	TRBJ1-6	TRBD1	.	CASKAGQGEDSPLHF	TGTGCCAGCAAAGCAGGACAGGGGGAAGATTCACCCCTCCACTTT
TRBV7-8	TRBJ1-2	.	.	CASSRGNSRVYGYTF	TGTGCCAGCAGCCGGGGAAACAGCCGGGTCTATGGCTACACCTTC
TRBV11-3	TRBJ2-1	TRBD2	.	CASSSAGDEQFF	TGTGCCAGCAGCTCCGCGGGGGATGAGCAGTTCTTC
TRBV29-1	TRBJ2-6	.	.	CSVRFRGGHSGANVLTF	TGCAGCGTTCGATTCCGGGGCGGACACTCTGGGGCCAACGTCCTGACTTTC
TRBV7-3	TRBJ1-1	.	.	CASSQQGSTEAFF	TGTGCCAGCAGCCAACAGGGTTCAACTGAAGCTTTCTTT
TRBV18	TRBJ2-1	TRBD2	.	CASSPPNGGAFNEQFF	TGTGCCAGCTCACCACCGAACGGGGGGGCCTTCAATGAGCAGTTCTTC
TRBV2	TRBJ2-2	.	.	CASSFQGLAGELFF	TGTGCCAGCAGTTTTCAGGGGTTGGCCGGGGAGCTGTTTTTT
TRBV2	TRBJ1-5	TRBD1	.	CASSPGQGAWEPQHF	TGTGCCAGCAGTCCGGGACAGGGGGCGTGGGAGCCCCAGCATTTT
TRBV6-5	TRBJ1-1	TRBD1	once	CASTGTEARAFF	TGTGCCAGCACCGGGACAGAAGCAAGGGCTTTCTTT
TRBV28	TRBJ2-7	.	.	CASSLSTASSYEQYF	TGTGCCAGCAGTTTGTCGACAGCGAGCTCCTACGAGCAGTACTTC
TRBV18	TRBJ1-2	.	.	CASSPPRGYGYTF	TGTGCCAGCTCACCACCGCGGGGGTATGGCTACACCTTC
TRBV15	TRBJ2-3	.	.	CATSREVGRGTDTQYF	TGTGCCACCAGCAGAGAAGTTGGTAGAGGCACAGATACGCAGTATTTT
TRBV11-3	TRBJ2-2	.	once	CASSLSLVGELFF	TGTGCCAGCAGCTTGAGTCTGGTCGGGGAGCTGTTTTTT
TRBV15	TRBJ1-1	.	.	CATSRVPVDTEAFF	TGTGCCACCAGCAGAGTACCTGTGGACACTGAAGCTTTCTTT
TRBV4-2	TRBJ1-1	.	.	CASSQDPAGFNTEAFF	TGTGCCAGCAGCCAAGACCCAGCAGGATTCAACACTGAAGCTTTCTTT